Presented here are 27 T cell receptor beta chains from one specimen sequenced in a study of beta chain features in type 1 diabetes. The sequenced template was cDNA made from the entire isolated RNA. The repertoire was sequenced with immunoSEQ multiplex PCR; TCRdb's copy has only in-frame clones and lacks some. This sample has fewer than 900,000 clones, with roughly 15% found just once. The sequenced sample consisted of naive CD4+ T cells from blood. All receptors come from a woman in her late teens or twenties in good health.

This clone was detected a few times. The V gene is TRBV7-3, the J gene TRBJ2-3; D gene uncertain. Germline CDR1 and CDR2: SGHTA and FQGTGA. V gave up 2 bases and J gave up 2 bases, with 5 bases separating them. The CDR3 has 13 amino acids. The CDR3 DNA reads as TGTGCCAGCAGCTTACGGAACACAGATACGCAGTATTTT. Its translation: CASSLRNTDTQYF.

V usage is TRBV7-3 and J usage is TRBJ2-1, with a possible D match to TRBD1 (5 bases). CDR1 SGHTA and CDR2 FQGTGA come from the germline V gene. The CDR3 extends over 11 amino acids. V was trimmed by 7 bases and J by 9 bases, leaving 10 bases between them. CDR3 sequence reads: CASIRGGEQFF. The CDR3 bases are TGTGCCAGCATAAGGGGTGGTGAGCAGTTCTTC.

This clone was recorded only once. Since a much larger clone is just one base distant, this may be a read error. This chain uses TRBV2 with TRBJ2-7; unclear D gene. CDR1 is SNHLY, CDR2 FYNNEI, per germline. V lost 6 bases and J lost 0, with 6 bases in between. The CDR3 sequence is 12 residues long. The CDR3 DNA follows: TGTGCCAGCAGGTCAGGCTCCTACGAGCAGTACTTC. The encoded protein is CASRSGSYEQYF.

This clone was detected a few times. The gene calls are TRBV2 and TRBJ2-1, with TRBD2 matching 8 bases. From germline, CDR1 is SNHLY and CDR2 FYNNEI. The ends lost 5 bases at V and 7 bases at J; junction bases unmatched: 7. This CDR3 contains 14 residues. The CDR3 coding sequence is TGTGCCAGCAGTCCGAGCGGGAGAGCGAATGAGCAGTTCTTC. This translates into CASSPSGRANEQFF. The complete variable domain, with remaining parts taken from reference TRBV2 and TRBJ2-1, reads EPEVTQTPSHQVTQMGQEVILRCVPISNHLYFYWYRQILGQKVEFLVSFYNNEISEKSEIFDDQFSVERPDGSNFTLKIRSTKLEDSAMYFCASSPSGRANEQFFGPGTRLTVL.

The chain uses TRBV6-5 and TRBJ1-2, with D possibly TRBD1 on 5 matching bases. This CDR3 is 14 amino acids long. Looked up from germline, CDR1 is MNHEY and CDR2 is SVGAGI. V lost 2 bases to trimming and J lost 8 bases, with 15 bases between them. The CDR3 spells CASSYGTGKGGYTF. The DNA for the CDR3 is TGTGCCAGCAGTTACGGCACAGGAAAAGGCGGCTACACCTTC.

This clone has only a few counts. The rearrangement joins TRBV6-5 to TRBJ2-1; D is unresolved. Germline V gives CDR1 MNHEY, CDR2 SVGAGI. V was cut by 4 bases and J by 6 bases, with 16 bases left in between. This CDR3 is 15 amino acids long. The CDR3 sequence is CASSSFLLGPNEQFF. The CDR3 DNA sequence: TGTGCCAGCAGTTCCTTCCTACTCGGACCCAATGAGCAGTTCTTC.

This clone has just a few counts. The V and J genes are TRBV15 and TRBJ2-3; a possible D gene is TRBD1 (5 bases). Germline V gene sequence: CDR1 LNHNV, CDR2 YYDKDF (reference sequence). This CDR3 is 14 amino acids long. With 1 base removed from V and 2 bases from J, the gap between germline ends came to 7 bases. The CDR3 region has the DNA TGTGCCACCAGCAGAGTGACAGTCACAGATACGCAGTATTTT. This gives the protein CATSRVTVTDTQYF.

This clone was observed a few times. The chain recombines TRBV4-3 with TRBJ2-1, with 8 bases aligning to TRBD2. CDR3 size: 17 residues. The ends lost 0 bases at V and 3 bases at J; junction bases unmatched: 7. Germline V CDR1 and CDR2: LGHNA, YSLEER. The CDR3 DNA is TGCGCCAGCAGCCAAGATCGAACTAGCGGAAGCTACAATGAGCAGTTCTTC. Translation: CASSQDRTSGSYNEQFF.

In its sample, this clone was seen a few times. The J gene is TRBJ1-1, the V gene TRBV19; D is unresolved. V was clipped by 3 bases and J by 1 base, with 15 bases between them. CDR1 is LNHDA and CDR2 is SQIVND in the germline V gene (reference sequence). The CDR3 totals 16 residues. The CDR3 is CASSIARRVSNTEAFF. CDR3 nucleotide sequence: TGTGCCAGTAGTATCGCTCGACGGGTATCGAACACTGAAGCTTTCTTT.

The rearrangement links TRBV7-2 to TRBJ2-3, with 12 bases that match TRBD2. The CDR3 extends over 16 amino acids. Germline V lookup: CDR1 SGHTA, CDR2 FQGNSA. Trimming removed 6 bases from V and 6 bases from J; junction bases left unmatched: 10. The CDR3 DNA reads TGTGCCAGCAGAAAGACTAGCGGGAGCCTGCGGGATACGCAGTATTTT. This codes for CASRKTSGSLRDTQYF.

This clone was observed a few times. The chain is built from TRBV2 and TRBJ2-3; weak D call: TRBD2 (6 bases). This CDR3 is built from 11 residues. Germline CDR1 reads SNHLY; CDR2 reads FYNNEI. The germline V and J ends were trimmed by 9 bases and 3 bases, with 7 bases remaining between them. The CDR3 sequence is CASRGTDTQYF. The CDR3 region has the DNA TGTGCCAGTCGGGGGACAGATACGCAGTATTTT.

The chain uses TRBV15 and TRBJ1-2; D is uncertain. Germline CDR1 reads LNHNV; CDR2 reads YYDKDF (reference sequence). The CDR3 contains 13 residues. Trimming removed 3 bases at V and 8 bases at J, with 13 bases between. In nucleotides, the CDR3 is TGTGCCACCAGCAGGGCCGCAACGGGGGGCTACACCTTC. Translating gives CATSRAATGGYTF. The full variable domain, with the rest looked up from reference TRBV15 and TRBJ1-2, is DAMVIQNPRYQVTQFGKPVTLSCSQTLNHNVMYWYQQKSSQAPKLLFHYYDKDFNNEADTPDNFQSRRPNTSFCFLDIRSPGLGDTAMYLCATSRAATGGYTFGSGTRLTVV.

The table lists this clone with a few counts. The chain is built from TRBV5-1 and TRBJ2-1; D uncertain. V lost 5 bases to trimming and J lost 4 bases, with 7 bases between them. The CDR3 covers 12 residues. Germline V gene sequence: CDR1 SGHRS, CDR2 YFSETQ. CDR3 bases: TGCGCCAGCAGGACCGATTACAATGAGCAGTTCTTC. Its protein is CASRTDYNEQFF.

This clone has only a few counts. This chain connects TRBV7-2 to TRBJ2-1; 7 bases match TRBD2. Per the germline V gene, CDR1 is SGHTA and CDR2 is FQGNSA. The CDR3 length is 14 residues. The trim removed 3 bases at V and 6 bases at J, leaving 5 bases unmatched. Written as DNA, the CDR3 is TGTGCCAGCAGCTTGGCGGGAGTGGTCAATGAGCAGTTCTTC. Translated: CASSLAGVVNEQFF.

This clone was counted only a few times. The chain employs TRBV11-1 and TRBJ1-1, with D unresolved. There are 14 residues in the CDR3. In germline, CDR1 is SGHAT, CDR2 FQDESV (reference sequence). V was cut by 2 bases and J by 4 bases, with 11 bases left in between. In DNA form, the CDR3 reads TGTGCCAGCAGCTTACAAGGTGTTGGCACTGAAGCTTTCTTT. This sequence encodes CASSLQGVGTEAFF.

This clone turned up a few times. V is TRBV18 and J is TRBJ2-3; D ambiguous. This CDR3 has 12 residues. V was trimmed by 3 bases and J by 11 bases, leaving 12 bases between them. Germline V gene data show CDR1 as KGHSH and CDR2 as LQKENI. The CDR3 DNA is TGTGCCAGCTCACCTCTAGTTGAGGTGCAGTATTTT. It specifies CASSPLVEVQYF.

Details on this clone: The sample holds other DNA sequences that translate to the same CDR3. The rearrangement uses TRBV7-2 and TRBJ2-3; 7 nucleotides align to TRBD2. V lost 3 bases to trimming and J lost 1 base; unmatched junction nucleotides: 1. The CDR3 is 14 residues long. The germline V gene encodes CDR1 SGHTA and CDR2 FQGNSA. This chain's CDR3 is CASSFAGGTDTQYF. The DNA for the CDR3 is TGTGCCAGCAGCTTCGCGGGGGGCACAGATACGCAGTATTTT.

The rearrangement joins TRBV7-2 to TRBJ2-3; D ambiguous. Between the trimmed V and J ends, which lost 0 bases and 3 bases, there was a span of 4 bases. The CDR3 is made up of 13 amino acids. Germline V gene lookup returns CDR1 SGHTA and CDR2 FQGNSA. In DNA form, the CDR3 reads TGTGCCAGCAGCTTAGCCATGACAGATACGCAGTATTTT. This codes for CASSLAMTDTQYF.

A few counts support this clone. The chain links TRBV29-1 to TRBJ2-1; 7 bases align to TRBD2. This CDR3 spans 13 amino acids. Germline CDR1 and CDR2: SQVTM and ANQGSEA. J gave up 4 bases and V 7 bases, and 7 bases lay outside the gene matches. CDR3: CSGAGRGYNEQFF. The CDR3 region has the DNA TGCAGCGGAGCGGGACGCGGATACAATGAGCAGTTCTTC.

The chain employs TRBV7-2 and TRBJ2-2; D possibly corresponds to TRBD2 (5 bases). V lost 5 bases and J 6 bases, leaving 10 bases between the germline ends. The CDR3 sequence is 13 residues long. The V gene's germline CDR1 is SGHTA and CDR2 FQGNSA. The CDR3 spells CASSAHGAGELFF. CDR3 nucleotide sequence: TGTGCCAGCAGCGCCCACGGGGCCGGGGAGCTGTTTTTT.

This clone turned up a few times. V and J are TRBV6-5 and TRBJ1-2, with D uncertain. The V end was cut by 0 bases, the J end by 4 bases, with 9 bases between. This CDR3 has 14 residues. CDR1 is MNHEY, CDR2 SVGAGI, per germline. The CDR3 nucleotides read TGTGCCAGCAGTTACTCGAACGTTGCCTATGGCTACACCTTC. Translating gives CASSYSNVAYGYTF.

The chain carries TRBV27 and TRBJ2-5, with D possibly matching TRBD1 (6 bases). Germline V gene sequence: CDR1 MNHEY, CDR2 SMNVEV (reference sequence). The CDR3 loop spans 14 amino acids. V was trimmed by 5 bases and J by 1 base, leaving 11 bases between them. The CDR3 DNA reads TGTGCCAGCAGTGGGAACAGGGCCCAAGAGACCCAGTACTTC. Its protein product is CASSGNRAQETQYF.

This clone showed up just a few times. The rearrangement links TRBV28 to TRBJ2-1, with 8 nucleotides matching TRBD2. Unmatched junction bases numbered 6, after V lost 4 bases and J lost 4 bases. The germline V gene has CDR1 MDHEN and CDR2 SYDVKM. The CDR3 totals 15 residues. The CDR3, as DNA: TGTGCCAGCAGTTCTGTCTTAGCGGGGTACAATGAGCAGTTCTTC. Protein sequence: CASSSVLAGYNEQFF.

In the case of this clone: This sample also contains other DNA sequences that code for the same CDR3. This rearrangement joins TRBV18 to TRBJ2-5, with no clear D. Germline V lookup: CDR1 KGHSH, CDR2 LQKENI. The CDR3 runs 11 residues. Trimming took off 6 bases at V and 0 bases at J, with 2 bases between the two ends. CDR3 sequence (DNA): TGTGCCAGCTCGTACCAAGAGACCCAGTACTTC. Translating gives CASSYQETQYF.

This clone was found a few times. The chain uses TRBV6-6 and TRBJ2-3; 10 positions match TRBD2. The germline gives CDR1 MNHNY, CDR2 SVGAGI (reference sequence). V lost 4 bases to trimming and J lost 3 bases; unmatched junction nucleotides: 7. The length of the CDR3 is 16 residues. The CDR3 coding sequence is TGTGCCAGCAGTTTGGGGAGCGGGAGGGAGACAGATACGCAGTATTTT. This encodes CASSLGSGRETDTQYF.

The rearrangement uses TRBV10-2 and TRBJ1-5; D gene uncertain. Germline CDR1 and CDR2: WSHSY and SAAADI. V was pared by 4 bases and J by 5 bases, with 9 bases between. The CDR3 has 13 amino acids. The CDR3 reads CASSVDGYQPQHF. CDR3 nucleotide sequence: TGCGCCAGCAGTGTCGACGGTTATCAGCCCCAGCATTTT.

The V call is TRBV28, the J call TRBJ2-7; 7 nucleotides agree with TRBD2. This CDR3 has 15 residues. The germline V gene has CDR1 MDHEN and CDR2 SYDVKM. After removal of 6 bases from V and 0 bases from J, the junction contained 8 bases not matched to a gene. CDR3 nucleotides: TGTGCCAGCAGCCTTGGCGGGAGTGGCTCCTACGAGCAGTACTTC. It specifies CASSLGGSGSYEQYF.